The clone carrying this TCR beta chain has just a few counts. Its antigen is not identified. After constant-region reverse-primer amplification, full-length variable regions underwent semi-nested PCR with Nested Universal Primer A. TCRdb reprocessed the 5' RACE reads with MiXCR, giving one entry per CDR3 protein. The profile shows 53,000 or so distinct CDR3 sequences, more than 20% of them singletons. The germline V and J ends were trimmed by 2 bases and 3 bases, with 9 bases remaining between them. Germline CDR1 reads SEHNR; CDR2 reads FQNEAQ (reference sequence). This CDR3 is 14 amino acids long. The study, taken as a whole, reports: Whole repertoires were not studied in the larger cohort, only one V-J beta rearrangement. Tumor Treg TCRs overlapped most with tumor naive CD4+ cells. In terms of TCR gene usage, tumor memory CD4+ T cells clustered together with blood and lymph node memory CD4+ cells, as well as with lymph node naive CD4+ cells.

The chain employs TRBV7-9 and TRBJ2-3; a possible D gene is TRBD1 (5 bases). The clonotype was recovered from a female donor with breast cancer. The specimen sequenced was tumor-infiltrating naive CD4+ T cells sorted from the breast tumor. The sample's subset: naive CD4+ T cells, CD4+CD45RA+CD25-. The CDR3 protein is CASSLQGYTDTQYF. CDR3 nucleotides: TGTGCCAGCAGCTTACAGGGATATACAGATACGCAGTATTTT.